A single T cell receptor (beta chain) is shown here with its context. Its antigen is unidentified. The data derive from a study of shared clonotypes between healthy human individuals. Study-wide results and caveats: Lower generation probabilities were found for non-shared clonotypes than for those shared by all four donors.

This table comes from immunoSEQ multiplex PCR, and its TCRdb copy is limited to in-frame clones, with some not included. The table shows some 500,000 clones, with approximately 95% occurring only once. Naive CD4+ cells were CD45RA-selected; the remaining cells were memory. Germline loops: CDR1 GTSNPN, CDR2 SVGIG (reference sequence). Losses at the gene ends were 5 bases for V and 3 bases for J; bases not matched to a gene: 8. This CDR3 comprises 15 residues. The clonotype originates from a woman aged 25 to 39 in good health. Sample: naive CD4+ T cells sorted from blood. Subset: CD45RA+ positively selected. V and J are TRBV30 and TRBJ1-5, with 9 bases matching TRBD1. CDR3 bases: TGTGCCTGGTCTTGGGGACAGGGCATCAATCAGCCCCAGCATTTT. Translating gives CAWSWGQGINQPQHF.